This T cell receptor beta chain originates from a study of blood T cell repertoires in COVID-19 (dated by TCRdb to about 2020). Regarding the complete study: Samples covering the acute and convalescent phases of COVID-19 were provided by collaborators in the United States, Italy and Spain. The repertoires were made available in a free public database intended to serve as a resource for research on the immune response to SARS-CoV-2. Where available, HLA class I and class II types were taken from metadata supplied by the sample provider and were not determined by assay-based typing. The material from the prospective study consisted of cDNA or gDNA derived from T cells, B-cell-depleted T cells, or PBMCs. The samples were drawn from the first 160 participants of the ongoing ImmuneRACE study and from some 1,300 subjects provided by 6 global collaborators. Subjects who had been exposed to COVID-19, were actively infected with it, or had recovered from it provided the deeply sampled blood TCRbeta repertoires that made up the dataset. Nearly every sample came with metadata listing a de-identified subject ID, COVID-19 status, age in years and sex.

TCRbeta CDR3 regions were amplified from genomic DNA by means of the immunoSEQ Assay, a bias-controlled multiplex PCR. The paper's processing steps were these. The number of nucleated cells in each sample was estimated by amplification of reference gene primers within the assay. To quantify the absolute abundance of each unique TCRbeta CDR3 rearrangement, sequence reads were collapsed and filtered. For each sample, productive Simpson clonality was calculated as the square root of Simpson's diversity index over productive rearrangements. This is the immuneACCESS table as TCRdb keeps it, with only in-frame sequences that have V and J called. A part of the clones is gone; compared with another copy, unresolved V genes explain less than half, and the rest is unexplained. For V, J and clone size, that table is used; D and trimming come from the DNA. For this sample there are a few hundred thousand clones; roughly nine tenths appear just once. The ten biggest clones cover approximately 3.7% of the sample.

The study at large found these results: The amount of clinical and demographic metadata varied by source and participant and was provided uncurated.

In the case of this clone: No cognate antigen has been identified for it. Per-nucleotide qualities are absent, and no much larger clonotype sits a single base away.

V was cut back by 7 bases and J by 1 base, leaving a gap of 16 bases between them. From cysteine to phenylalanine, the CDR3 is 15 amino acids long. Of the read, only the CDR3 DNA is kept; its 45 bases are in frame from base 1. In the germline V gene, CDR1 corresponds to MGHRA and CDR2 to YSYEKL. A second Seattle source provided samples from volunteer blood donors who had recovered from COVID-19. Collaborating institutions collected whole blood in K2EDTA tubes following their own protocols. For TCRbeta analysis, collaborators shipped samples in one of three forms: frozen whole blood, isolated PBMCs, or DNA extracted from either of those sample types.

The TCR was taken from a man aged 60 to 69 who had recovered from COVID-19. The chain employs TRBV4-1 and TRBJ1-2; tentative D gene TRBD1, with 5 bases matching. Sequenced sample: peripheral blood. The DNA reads TGCGCCAGCAACCTCGAACAGGCCGTTAACTATGGCTACACCTTC. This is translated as CASNLEQAVNYGYTF.